Listed here are 20 T cell receptor beta chains from one sample, sequenced in a study of yellow fever vaccine responses in identical twins. TCRdb itself ran the RT-PCR reads through MiXCR, one entry per CDR3 protein. The profile shows more than 10,000 distinct CDR3 sequences, approximately 84% of them singletons. Specimen: T cells from blood (PBMCs), unsorted or a sorted subset (not recorded which), collected before or after yellow fever vaccination (not recorded which). The receptor source for this set is a woman aged 18-29 years who received the yellow fever vaccine.

The chain couples TRBV20-1 to TRBJ2-1; 10 bases line up with TRBD2. From germline, CDR1 is DFQATT and CDR2 SNEGSKA (reference sequence). This CDR3 is 14 amino acids long. V shed 0 bases, J shed 9 bases, and the junction held 5 bases outside the gene matches. The CDR3 loop is CSARDLAGVGEQFF. The CDR3 bases are TGCAGTGCTAGAGATCTAGCGGGAGTTGGTGAGCAGTTCTTC.

A remark on this clonotype: The germline gene is not matched at one end of the junction; a read error may be the cause. This chain connects TRBV4-1 to TRBJ2-1; D is unresolved. This CDR3 has 13 amino acids. Germline loops: CDR1 MGHRA, CDR2 YSYEKL. The CDR3 region is CASSQVGLREQFF. The DNA of the CDR3 is TGCGCCAGCAGTCAAGTTGGCCTTAGGGAGCAGTTCTTC.

V gene TRBV12-3 or TRBV12-4 combines with J gene TRBJ2-2; TRBD2 aligns across 8 bases. This CDR3 has 15 residues. The V and J ends lost 4 bases and 0 bases, in that order; junction bases with no gene match: 1. The CDR3 DNA is TGTGCCAGCAGTTCGCGGGAGGCGAACACCGGGGAGCTGTTTTTT. This gives the protein CASSSREANTGELFF.

This clonotype appeared a few times. The rearrangement links TRBV6-4 to TRBJ1-2; 7 nucleotides match TRBD1. This CDR3 is built from 13 residues. J gave up 2 bases and V 6 bases, and 3 bases lay outside the gene matches. Per germline, CDR1 MRHNA and CDR2 SNTAGT. CDR3 residues: CASSDRVNYGYTF. In nucleotides, the CDR3 is TGTGCCAGCAGCGACAGGGTGAACTATGGCTACACCTTC.

The rearrangement uses TRBV11-3 and TRBJ2-1, with 11 bases matching TRBD2. The CDR3 runs to 15 residues. Germline lookup yields CDR1 SGHNT and CDR2 YENEEA. The trim removed 3 bases at V and 7 bases at J, leaving 5 bases unmatched. CDR3 nucleotide sequence: TGTGCCAGCAGCTTCAGTACTAGCGGGAGTAATGAGCAGTTCTTC. This encodes CASSFSTSGSNEQFF.

This clonotype was observed a single time. This chain joins TRBV10-3 and TRBJ2-2; perhaps TRBD2 as D (7 bases). The CDR3 contains 16 residues. V was trimmed by 2 bases and J by 3 bases, leaving 13 bases between them. Germline-derived CDR1 and CDR2 are ENHRY and SYGVKD. The CDR3 loop reads CAISEPGGLDTGELFF. The CDR3 nucleotides are TGTGCCATCAGTGAGCCGGGGGGCCTGGACACCGGGGAGCTGTTTTTT.

The rearrangement uses TRBV29-1 and TRBJ2-1, with D possibly matching TRBD2 (6 bases). Germline V gives CDR1 SQVTM, CDR2 ANQGSEA. Trimming removed 7 bases at V and 7 bases at J, with 14 bases between. The CDR3 extends over 12 amino acids. The CDR3 loop is CSGRGVGNEQFF. The CDR3 DNA follows: TGCAGCGGGAGGGGCGTCGGAAATGAGCAGTTCTTC.

This clonotype was seen only once. The rearrangement links TRBV28 to TRBJ1-5; perhaps TRBD1 as D (5 bases). V shed 6 bases and J shed 3 bases, with 12 bases lying between them. The germline CDR1 and CDR2 sequences are MDHEN and SYDVKM. This CDR3 has 14 residues. Here the CDR3 reads CASRLQEFNQPQHF. CDR3 sequence (DNA): TGTGCCAGCAGGTTACAGGAGTTCAATCAGCCCCAGCATTTT.

This chain joins TRBV29-1 and TRBJ2-7; the D is unclear. The germline V gene has CDR1 SQVTM and CDR2 ANQGSEA. Trimming cost V 0 bases and J 2 bases, with 5 bases left between them. The CDR3 has 12 residues. CDR3 sequence reads: CSVEDTAYEQYF. DNA of the CDR3: TGCAGCGTTGAAGATACGGCCTACGAGCAGTACTTC.

This clonotype occurred a few times. The V call is TRBV6-5, the J call TRBJ2-7, with 10 bases matching TRBD1. The V gene end was trimmed by 4 bases and the J gene end by 2 bases; junction bases not matched to a gene: 5. The CDR3 consists of 15 residues. Germline V gene data show CDR1 as MNHEY and CDR2 as SVGAGI. CDR3 nucleotide sequence: TGTGCCAGCAGTTTCTCCGGGACAGGGGCCTACGAGCAGTACTTC. Its protein is CASSFSGTGAYEQYF.

This clonotype was seen more than once but under ten times. V and J are TRBV29-1 and TRBJ2-1; D unresolved. This CDR3 has 12 amino acids. Germline values: CDR1 SQVTM, CDR2 ANQGSEA. Trimming took off 6 bases at V and 10 bases at J, with 16 bases between the two ends. The CDR3: CSVGTTEREQFF. CDR3 bases: TGCAGCGTAGGAACAACAGAACGGGAGCAGTTCTTC.

The chain uses TRBV6-5 and TRBJ2-7, with D maybe TRBD1 (5 bases). CDR1 is MNHEY, CDR2 SVGAGI, per germline. The CDR3 is made up of 14 amino acids. The V end lost 4 bases, the J end lost 5 bases, and 15 bases lay between the germline ends. The DNA of the CDR3 is TGTGCCAGCAGTTCAGAGCCAGGGTCAGACGAGCAGTACTTC. It codes for CASSSEPGSDEQYF.

This chain joins TRBV27 and TRBJ2-1; D unclear. Germline assignment: CDR1 MNHEY and CDR2 SMNVEV (reference sequence). V lost 4 bases and J 0 bases, leaving 7 bases between the germline ends. This CDR3 region has 14 residues. CDR3 sequence (DNA): TGTGCCAGCAGTTCGGAGAGCTCCTACAATGAGCAGTTCTTC. This gives the protein CASSSESSYNEQFF.

The chain is built from TRBV13 and TRBJ2-3; the D is unclear. Trimming removed 0 bases from V and 3 bases from J, with 4 bases in between. The germline CDR1 and CDR2 sequences are PRHDT and FYEKMQ (reference sequence). This CDR3 spans 13 amino acids. As DNA, the CDR3 is TGTGCCAGCAGCTTAGGGGGTACAGATACGCAGTATTTT. Translation gives CASSLGGTDTQYF.

This clonotype was detected only once. CDR3 sequence (DNA): TGTGCCAGCAGCTTAGAGGTCGGGCTCCAAAGCGAGTCAGATACGCAGTATTTT. It yields the protein CASSLEVGLQSESDTQYF. The rearrangement joins TRBV11-3 to TRBJ2-3, with D unclear. This CDR3 is 18 amino acids long. From germline, CDR1 is SGHNT and CDR2 YENEEA. Trimming left V 0 bases short and J 4 bases short, with 20 bases between.

This clonotype was observed a few times. The J gene is TRBJ2-2, the V gene TRBV12-3 or TRBV12-4, with unresolved D. The CDR3 spans 12 residues. The V and J ends lost 5 bases and 5 bases respectively, with 6 bases between them. CDR3 coding DNA: TGTGCCAGCAGTCCGCGGACCGGGGAGCTGTTTTTT. Translated, it gives CASSPRTGELFF.

In this sample, this clonotype turned up once. The V and J genes are TRBV13 and TRBJ2-5, with D unresolved. The CDR3 extends over 14 amino acids. CDR1 PRHDT and CDR2 FYEKMQ come from the germline V gene (reference sequence). Trimming pared 8 bases from V and 1 base from J, leaving 14 bases between. This chain's CDR3 is CASDNGIRQETQYF. CDR3 in DNA: TGTGCCAGCGATAATGGGATCCGCCAAGAGACCCAGTACTTC.

The V call is TRBV3-1, the J call TRBJ2-5; a weak D match, TRBD1 (5 bases). V dropped 0 bases and J dropped 5 bases, with 13 bases sitting between them. Looked up from germline, CDR1 is LGHDT and CDR2 is YNNKEL (reference sequence). CDR3 size: 15 residues. CDR3 protein: CASSQEGPRGETQYF. The CDR3 DNA reads TGTGCCAGCAGCCAAGAAGGCCCTAGGGGCGAGACCCAGTACTTC.

The V and J genes are TRBV7-9 and TRBJ2-1; D may be TRBD2 (6 bases). The CDR3 extends over 13 amino acids. Trimming pared 6 bases from V and 10 bases from J, leaving 16 bases between. Germline CDR1 and CDR2: SEHNR and FQNEAQ (reference sequence). The CDR3 bases are TGTGCCAGCAGACCGACCGGGACTCCAGAGCAGTTCTTC. Translating gives CASRPTGTPEQFF.

The chain employs TRBV12-3 or TRBV12-4 and TRBJ2-7, with D unresolved. CDR3 length: 12 residues. V was trimmed by 4 bases and J by 4 bases, leaving 8 bases between them. The CDR3 nucleotides are TGTGCCAGCAGTTCTTTCGATTACGAGCAGTACTTC. It yields the protein CASSSFDYEQYF.